The 18 T cell receptor beta chains below all came from one sample that was sequenced in a study of blood T cell repertoires in COVID-19. Data came from immunoSEQ multiplex PCR; TCRdb stores just in-frame clones and leaves some out. The repertoire holds about 220,000 clones, around 82% seen once, with roughly 5% in the top ten. Sequencing input: PBMCs or T cells enriched from blood (not recorded which). These receptors all stem from a woman aged 45-65 years who had been exposed to COVID-19.

This clone is a singleton in its sample. The chain is built from TRBV10-1 and TRBJ2-5, with D possibly TRBD2 on 6 matching bases. From germline, CDR1 is WNHNN and CDR2 SYGVQD (reference sequence). The germline V and J ends were trimmed by 2 bases and 2 bases, with 12 bases remaining between them. This CDR3 contains 15 residues. The chain's CDR3 is CASSELRESQETQYF. The DNA of the CDR3 is TGCGCCAGCAGTGAGCTCCGGGAGAGTCAAGAGACCCAGTACTTC.

The chain recombines TRBV28 with TRBJ2-7; 8 bases map to TRBD2. The CDR3 has 14 residues. Per the germline V gene, CDR1 is MDHEN and CDR2 is SYDVKM. The junction had 3 bases not matched to a gene; V was cut back by 0 bases and J by 5 bases. This CDR3 reads CASSLWAGGNEQYF. As DNA, the CDR3 is TGTGCCAGCAGTTTATGGGCGGGGGGCAACGAGCAGTACTTC.

The chain has TRBV19 and TRBJ1-4, with 8 bases fitting TRBD1. The CDR3 is made up of 13 amino acids. V trimming: 4 bases; J trimming: 7 bases; junction bases outside the gene matches: 2. Germline CDR1 is LNHDA and CDR2 is SQIVND (reference sequence). The CDR3 is CASSRQGAEKLFF. DNA of the CDR3: TGTGCCAGTAGTAGGCAGGGGGCTGAAAAACTGTTTTTT.

This chain connects TRBV29-1 to TRBJ2-5; D is perhaps TRBD1 (6 bases). Trimming cost V 6 bases and J 4 bases, with 15 bases left between them. Germline loops: CDR1 SQVTM, CDR2 ANQGSEA. The CDR3 is 13 amino acids. Here the CDR3 DNA reads TGCAGCGTGAACAGGGACATCGGAGAGACCCAGTACTTC. Translation gives CSVNRDIGETQYF.

The chain has TRBV30 and TRBJ1-2; 8 bases match TRBD1. Germline CDR1 reads GTSNPN; CDR2 reads SVGIG (reference sequence). The CDR3 has 14 amino acids. V shed 3 bases, J shed 4 bases, and the junction held 7 bases outside the gene matches. This chain's CDR3 is CAWSDRGGLYGYTF. The DNA of the CDR3 is TGTGCCTGGAGCGACAGGGGAGGCCTCTATGGCTACACCTTC. The full variable domain, rest sourced from reference TRBV30 and TRBJ1-2, is SQTIHQWPATLVQPVGSPLSLECTVEGTSNPNLYWYRQAAGRGLQLLFYSVGIGQISSEVPQNLSASRPQDRQFILSSKKLLLSDSGFYLCAWSDRGGLYGYTFGSGTRLTVV.

In its sample, this clone was seen many times. The chain links TRBV19 to TRBJ2-2, with 8 bases identical to TRBD1. Trimming removed 8 bases from V and 6 bases from J; junction bases left unmatched: 8. The CDR3 sequence is 14 residues long. Germline CDR1 reads LNHDA; CDR2 reads SQIVND (reference sequence). CDR3 in amino acids: CASQQGALSGELFF. The CDR3, as DNA: TGTGCCAGTCAGCAGGGGGCGCTCTCCGGGGAGCTGTTTTTT.

This clone was recorded only once. The chain joins TRBV5-1 to TRBJ2-3; TRBD2 might be the D (5 bases). Germline CDR1 SGHRS, CDR2 YFSETQ. There are 15 residues in the CDR3. The V gene lost 0 bases and the J gene lost 4 bases, with 12 bases spanning the gap. In DNA, the CDR3 is TGCGCCAGCAGCTTGGAGGGTCCCGGGGCAGATACGCAGTATTTT. Translating it yields CASSLEGPGADTQYF.

V and J are TRBV5-4 and TRBJ2-1; 8 bases fit TRBD1. Germline values: CDR1 SGHNT, CDR2 YYREEE (reference sequence). V lost 4 bases and J lost 5; bases outside the gene matches: 8. The CDR3 consists of 15 residues. DNA of the CDR3: TGTGCCAGCAGCGCATCAGGGGGCCCGGACAATGAGCAGTTCTTC. Translating gives CASSASGGPDNEQFF.

The rearrangement links TRBV9 to TRBJ1-5, with 7 nucleotides matching TRBD1. Trimming removed 2 bases from V and 5 bases from J; junction bases left unmatched: 7. The CDR3 sequence is 15 residues long. Germline CDR1 and CDR2: SGDLS and YYNGEE. The CDR3 nucleotides read TGTGCCAGCAGCGTCGGAGGGGGCCTGGATCAGCCCCAGCATTTT. It is translated as CASSVGGGLDQPQHF. The variable domain in full, completed from reference TRBV9 and TRBJ1-5, reads DSGVTQTPKHLITATGQRVTLRCSPRSGDLSVYWYQQSLDQGLQFLIQYYNGEERAKGNILERFSAQQFPDLHSELNLSSLELGDSALYFCASSVGGGLDQPQHFGDGTRLSIL.

The chain has TRBV30 and TRBJ1-1; D is undetermined. The CDR3 runs to 13 residues. V shed 4 bases and J shed 3 bases, with 12 bases lying between them. Germline CDR1 and CDR2: GTSNPN and SVGIG (reference sequence). CDR3 nucleotide sequence: TGTGCCTGGAAAGCAGGCCTTTACACTGAAGCTTTCTTT. Amino acid sequence: CAWKAGLYTEAFF.

V and J are TRBV11-2 and TRBJ1-2, with unresolved D. Trimming took off 5 bases at V and 1 base at J, with 14 bases between the two ends. The CDR3 spans 15 residues. The germline V gene has CDR1 SGHAT and CDR2 FQNNGV. The CDR3 reads CASSQWADDNYGYTF. The DNA of the CDR3 is TGTGCCAGCAGCCAGTGGGCCGACGATAACTATGGCTACACCTTC.

The genes are TRBV21-1 and TRBJ2-7; the table's D call, TRBD1, has no DNA check behind it. TRBV21-1 is classified as a pseudogene. The CDR3 is 13 residues long. The CDR3 loop reads CASSKALQGREYF. The CDR3 DNA reads as TGTGCCAGCAGCAAAGCGCTTCAGGGCAGGGAGTACTTC.

The J gene is TRBJ1-4, the V gene TRBV10-2; the D is unclear. CDR1 is WSHSY, CDR2 SAAADI, per germline. This CDR3 comprises 13 residues. V lost 0 bases, J lost 10 bases, and 9 bases lay in between. CDR3 loop: CASSESERGKLFF. The CDR3 nucleotides are TGCGCCAGCAGTGAGTCGGAGCGGGGAAAACTGTTTTTT.

V gene TRBV4-1 combines with J gene TRBJ2-7; D is uncertain. The V end lost 1 base, the J end lost 7 bases, and 11 bases lay between the germline ends. From germline, CDR1 is MGHRA and CDR2 YSYEKL. The CDR3 has 13 residues. CDR3 in DNA: TGCGCCAGCAGCCAAGCATTGGTGAGGGAGCAGTACTTC. Protein: CASSQALVREQYF.

The gene calls are TRBV12-3 or TRBV12-4 and TRBJ2-1, with D possibly being TRBD1 (6 bases). V gave up 4 bases and J gave up 15 bases, with 19 bases separating them. The CDR3 is made up of 13 amino acids. CDR3 sequence (DNA): TGTGCCAGCAGTTCTGAGGGGGTGGGGAATGGGTTCTTC. It translates to CASSSEGVGNGFF.

This rearrangement joins TRBV5-1 to TRBJ2-2, with 7 bases matching TRBD2. Germline trimming cut 6 bases from V and 2 bases from J; bases unmatched to any gene: 13. Germline V gives CDR1 SGHRS, CDR2 YFSETQ. CDR3 length equals 17 residues. The CDR3, as DNA: TGCGCCAGCAAGAGGGATAGCGGGTCCTACAACACCGGGGAGCTGTTTTTT. Translated, it gives CASKRDSGSYNTGELFF. Filled out from reference TRBV5-1 and TRBJ2-2, the complete variable domain reads KAGVTQTPRYLIKTRGQQVTLSCSPISGHRSVSWYQQTPGQGLQFLFEYFSETQRNKGNFPGRFSGRQFSNSRSEMNVSTLELGDSALYLCASKRDSGSYNTGELFFGEGSRLTVL.

This clone was counted only a few times. The chain uses TRBV27 and TRBJ1-2; no definite D call. The CDR3 extends over 16 amino acids. The germline CDR1 and CDR2 sequences are MNHEY and SMNVEV (reference sequence). Deletions cut 2 bases from V and 7 bases from J, with 20 bases between. The CDR3 protein is CASSLGSGLSLLGYTF. CDR3 sequence (DNA): TGTGCCAGCAGTTTAGGTTCAGGTCTCTCGCTACTTGGCTACACCTTC.

The rearrangement joins TRBV5-1 to TRBJ1-3, with D tentatively TRBD1 (6 bases). This CDR3 is built from 17 residues. From germline, CDR1 is SGHRS and CDR2 YFSETQ. V dropped 0 bases and J dropped 3 bases, with 16 bases sitting between them. The CDR3 loop is CASSLVSAGQFGNTIYF. CDR3 coding DNA: TGCGCCAGCAGCTTGGTTTCGGCAGGACAGTTTGGAAACACCATATATTTT.